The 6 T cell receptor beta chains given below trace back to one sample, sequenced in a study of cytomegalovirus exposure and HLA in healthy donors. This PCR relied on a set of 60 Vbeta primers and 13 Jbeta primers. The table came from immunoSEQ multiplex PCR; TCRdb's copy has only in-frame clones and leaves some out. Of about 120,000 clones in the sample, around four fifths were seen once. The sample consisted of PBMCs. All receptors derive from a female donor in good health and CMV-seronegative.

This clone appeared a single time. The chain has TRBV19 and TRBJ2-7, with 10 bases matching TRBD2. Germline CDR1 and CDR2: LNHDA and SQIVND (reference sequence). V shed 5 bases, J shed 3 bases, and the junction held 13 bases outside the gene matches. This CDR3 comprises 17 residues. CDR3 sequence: CASSPRYGLAGDYEQYF. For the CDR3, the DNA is TGTGCCAGTAGTCCCAGGTACGGGCTAGCGGGGGACTACGAGCAGTACTTC.

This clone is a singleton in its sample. The CDR3 is CASSHILRGPRHTEAFF. The CDR3 nucleotides are TGCGCCAGCAGCCACATTCTCAGGGGGCCGAGGCACACTGAAGCTTTCTTT. The chain carries TRBV4-1 and TRBJ1-1; TRBD1 agrees at 8 bases. V shed 3 bases, J shed 3 bases, and the junction held 12 bases outside the gene matches. The CDR3 loop spans 17 amino acids. The germline CDR1 and CDR2 sequences are MGHRA and YSYEKL.

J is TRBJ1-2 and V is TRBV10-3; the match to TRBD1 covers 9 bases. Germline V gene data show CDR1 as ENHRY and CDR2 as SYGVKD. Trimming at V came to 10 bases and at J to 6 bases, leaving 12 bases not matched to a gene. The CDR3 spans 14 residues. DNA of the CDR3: TGTGCCACGACCCCGGGACAGGGTGAGAATGGCTACACCTTC. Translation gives CATTPGQGENGYTF.

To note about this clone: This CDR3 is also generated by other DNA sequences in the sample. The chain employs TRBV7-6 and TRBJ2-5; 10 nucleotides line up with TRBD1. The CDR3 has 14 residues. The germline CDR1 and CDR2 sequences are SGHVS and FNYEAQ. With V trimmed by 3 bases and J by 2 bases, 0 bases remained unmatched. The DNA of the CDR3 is TGTGCCAGCAGCTTGGGACAGGGGCAAGAGACCCAGTACTTC. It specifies CASSLGQGQETQYF.

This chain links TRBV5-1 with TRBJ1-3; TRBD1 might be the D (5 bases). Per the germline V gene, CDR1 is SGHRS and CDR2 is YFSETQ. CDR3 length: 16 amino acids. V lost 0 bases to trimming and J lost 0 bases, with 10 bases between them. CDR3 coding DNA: TGCGCCAGCAGCTTGGACGAAAGGGGCTCTGGAAACACCATATATTTT. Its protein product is CASSLDERGSGNTIYF. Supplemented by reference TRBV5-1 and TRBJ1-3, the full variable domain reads KAGVTQTPRYLIKTRGQQVTLSCSPISGHRSVSWYQQTPGQGLQFLFEYFSETQRNKGNFPGRFSGRQFSNSRSEMNVSTLELGDSALYLCASSLDERGSGNTIYFGEGSWLTVV.

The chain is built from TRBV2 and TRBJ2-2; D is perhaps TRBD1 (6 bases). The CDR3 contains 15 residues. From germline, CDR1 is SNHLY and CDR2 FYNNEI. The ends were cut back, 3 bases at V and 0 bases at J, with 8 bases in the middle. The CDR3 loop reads CASSEQGSNTGELFF. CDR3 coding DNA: TGTGCCAGCAGTGAGCAGGGGTCGAACACCGGGGAGCTGTTTTTT.